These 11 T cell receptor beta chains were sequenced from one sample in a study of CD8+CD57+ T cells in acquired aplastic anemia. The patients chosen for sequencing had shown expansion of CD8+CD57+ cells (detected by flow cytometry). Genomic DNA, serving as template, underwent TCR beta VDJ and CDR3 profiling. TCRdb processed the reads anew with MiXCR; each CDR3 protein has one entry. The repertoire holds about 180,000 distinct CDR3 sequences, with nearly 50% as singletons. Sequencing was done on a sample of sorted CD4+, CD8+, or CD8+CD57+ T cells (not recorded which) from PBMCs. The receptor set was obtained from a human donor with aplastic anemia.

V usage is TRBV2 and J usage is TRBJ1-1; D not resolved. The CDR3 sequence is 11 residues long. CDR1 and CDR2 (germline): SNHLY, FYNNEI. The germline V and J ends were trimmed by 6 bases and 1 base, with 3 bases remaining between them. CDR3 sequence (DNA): TGTGCCAGCAGGAGGAACACTGAAGCTTTCTTT. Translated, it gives CASRRNTEAFF.

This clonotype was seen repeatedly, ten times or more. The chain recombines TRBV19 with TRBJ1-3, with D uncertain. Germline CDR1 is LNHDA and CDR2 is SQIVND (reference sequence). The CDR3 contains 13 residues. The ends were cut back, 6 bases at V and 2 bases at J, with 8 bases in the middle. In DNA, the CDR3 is TGTGCCAGTAGCCTTATGGCTGGAAACACCATATATTTT. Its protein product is CASSLMAGNTIYF.

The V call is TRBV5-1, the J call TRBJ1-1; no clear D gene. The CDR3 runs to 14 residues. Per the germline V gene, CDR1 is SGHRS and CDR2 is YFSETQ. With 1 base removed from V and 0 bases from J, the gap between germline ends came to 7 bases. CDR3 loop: CASSLHSLNTEAFF. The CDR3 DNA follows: TGCGCCAGCAGCTTGCACAGCTTGAACACTGAAGCTTTCTTT.

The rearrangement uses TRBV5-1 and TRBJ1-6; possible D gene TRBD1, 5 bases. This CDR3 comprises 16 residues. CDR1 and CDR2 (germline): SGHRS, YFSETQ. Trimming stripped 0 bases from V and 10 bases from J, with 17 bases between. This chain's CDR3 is CASSLDDGGAESPLHF. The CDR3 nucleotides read TGCGCCAGCAGCTTGGATGACGGCGGGGCGGAATCACCCCTCCACTTT.

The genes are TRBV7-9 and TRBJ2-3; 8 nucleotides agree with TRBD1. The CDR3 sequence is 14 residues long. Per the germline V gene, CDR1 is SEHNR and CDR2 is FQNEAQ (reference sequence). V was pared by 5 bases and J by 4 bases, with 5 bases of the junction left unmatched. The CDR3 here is CASSTRTGSDTQYF. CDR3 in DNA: TGTGCCAGCAGCACCCGGACAGGGTCAGATACGCAGTATTTT. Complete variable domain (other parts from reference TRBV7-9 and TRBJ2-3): DTGVSQNPRHKITKRGQNVTFRCDPISEHNRLYWYRQTLGQGPEFLTYFQNEAQLEKSRLLSDRFSAERPKGSFSTLEIQRTEQGDSAMYLCASSTRTGSDTQYFGPGTRLTVL.

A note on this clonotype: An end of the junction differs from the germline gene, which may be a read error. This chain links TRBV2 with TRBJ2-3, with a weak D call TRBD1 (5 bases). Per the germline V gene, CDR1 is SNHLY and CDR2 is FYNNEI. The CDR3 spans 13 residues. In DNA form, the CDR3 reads TGTGCCAGCGGTAACGGAGTTACAGGTACGCAGTATTTT. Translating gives CASGNGVTGTQYF.

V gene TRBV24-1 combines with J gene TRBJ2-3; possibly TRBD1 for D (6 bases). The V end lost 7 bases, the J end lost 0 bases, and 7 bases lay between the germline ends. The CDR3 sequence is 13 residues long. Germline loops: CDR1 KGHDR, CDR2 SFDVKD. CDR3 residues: CATRGASTDTQYF. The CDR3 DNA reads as TGTGCCACCAGGGGGGCCAGCACAGATACGCAGTATTTT.

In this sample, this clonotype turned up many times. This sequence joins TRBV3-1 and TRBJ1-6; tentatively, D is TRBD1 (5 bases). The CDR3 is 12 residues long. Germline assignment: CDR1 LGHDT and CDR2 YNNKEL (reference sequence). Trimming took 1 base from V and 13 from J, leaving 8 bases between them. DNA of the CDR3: TGTGCCAGCAGCCAAGTTGGGGGTCCCCTCCACTTT. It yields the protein CASSQVGGPLHF.

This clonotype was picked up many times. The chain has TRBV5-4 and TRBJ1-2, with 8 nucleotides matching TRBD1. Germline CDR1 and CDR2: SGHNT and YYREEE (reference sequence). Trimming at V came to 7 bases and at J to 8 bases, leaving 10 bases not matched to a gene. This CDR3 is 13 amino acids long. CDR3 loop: CASVDRAGGGYTF. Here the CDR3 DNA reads TGTGCCAGCGTGGACAGGGCCGGAGGAGGCTACACCTTC.

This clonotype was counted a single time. As DNA, the CDR3 is TGTGCCAGCATGCGGGGGGACAGGGTCGCCATTCAGTACTTC. The encoded protein is CASMRGDRVAIQYF. This chain joins TRBV2 and TRBJ2-4; possible D gene TRBD1, 9 bases. Germline V CDR1 and CDR2: SNHLY, FYNNEI. The germline V and J ends were trimmed by 7 bases and 9 bases, with 19 bases remaining between them. This CDR3 has 14 amino acids.

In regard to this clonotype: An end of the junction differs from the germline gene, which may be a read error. Written as DNA, the CDR3 is TGTGCCAGCAGGAAAGACTCCGACAATGAGCAGTTCTTC. Its protein is CASRKDSDNEQFF. The V gene is TRBV2, the J gene TRBJ2-1; D is uncertain. Germline V gene sequence: CDR1 SNHLY, CDR2 FYNNEI. The CDR3 spans 13 residues.